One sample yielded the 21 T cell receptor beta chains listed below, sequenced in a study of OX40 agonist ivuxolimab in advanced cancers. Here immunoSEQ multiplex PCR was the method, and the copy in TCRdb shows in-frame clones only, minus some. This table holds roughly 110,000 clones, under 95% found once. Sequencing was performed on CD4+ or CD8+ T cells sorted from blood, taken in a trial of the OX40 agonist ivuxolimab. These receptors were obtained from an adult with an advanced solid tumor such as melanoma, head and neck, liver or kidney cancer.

This CDR3 is CASSSIGTASYEQYF. As DNA, the CDR3 is TGTGCCAGCAGTTCGATCGGGACCGCCTCTTACGAGCAGTACTTC. V usage is TRBV27 and J usage is TRBJ2-7; D is perhaps TRBD1 or TRBD2 (5 bases each). CDR1 is MNHEY and CDR2 is SMNVEV in the germline V gene (reference sequence). With 4 bases removed from V and 4 bases from J, the gap between germline ends came to 17 bases. This CDR3 is 15 amino acids long.

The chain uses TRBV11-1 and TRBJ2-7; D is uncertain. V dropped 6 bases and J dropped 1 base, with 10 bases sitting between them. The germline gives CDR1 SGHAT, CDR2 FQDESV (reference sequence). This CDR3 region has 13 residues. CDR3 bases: TGTGCCAGCAGTAGGGCGGAGTCCTACGAGCAGTACTTC. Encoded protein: CASSRAESYEQYF.

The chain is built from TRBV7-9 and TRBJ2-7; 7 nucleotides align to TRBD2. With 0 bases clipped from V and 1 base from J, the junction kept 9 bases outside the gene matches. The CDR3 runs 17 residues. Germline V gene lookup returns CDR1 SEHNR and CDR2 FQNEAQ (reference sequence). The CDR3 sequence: CASSLADPQRESYEQYF. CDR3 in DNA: TGTGCCAGCAGCTTAGCTGACCCCCAGCGGGAATCCTACGAGCAGTACTTC. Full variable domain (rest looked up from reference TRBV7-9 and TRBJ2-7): DTGVSQNPRHKITKRGQNVTFRCDPISEHNRLYWYRQTLGQGPEFLTYFQNEAQLEKSRLLSDRFSAERPKGSFSTLEIQRTEQGDSAMYLCASSLADPQRESYEQYFGPGTRLTVT.

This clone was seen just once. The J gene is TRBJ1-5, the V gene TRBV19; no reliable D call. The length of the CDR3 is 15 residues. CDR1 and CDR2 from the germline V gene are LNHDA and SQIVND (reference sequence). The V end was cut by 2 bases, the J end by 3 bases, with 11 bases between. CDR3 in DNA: TGTGCCAGTAGTATATGGGCCATGGCCAATCAGCCCCAGCATTTT. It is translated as CASSIWAMANQPQHF.

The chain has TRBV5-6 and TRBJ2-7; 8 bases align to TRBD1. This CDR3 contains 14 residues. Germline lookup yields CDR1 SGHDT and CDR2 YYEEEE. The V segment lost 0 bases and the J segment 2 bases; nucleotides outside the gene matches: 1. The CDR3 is CASSLGRGPYEQYF. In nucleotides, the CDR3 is TGTGCCAGCAGCTTGGGCAGGGGGCCCTACGAGCAGTACTTC.

CDR3 coding DNA: TGTGCCAGCAGTTACAACGTACAGGGTAGCTACACCTTC. Its protein is CASSYNVQGSYTF. The gene calls are TRBV6-5 and TRBJ1-2, with a possible D match to TRBD1 (6 bases). Trimming pared 2 bases from V and 9 bases from J, leaving 13 bases between. The CDR3 is 13 residues long. CDR1 and CDR2 from the germline V gene are MNHEY and SVGAGI.

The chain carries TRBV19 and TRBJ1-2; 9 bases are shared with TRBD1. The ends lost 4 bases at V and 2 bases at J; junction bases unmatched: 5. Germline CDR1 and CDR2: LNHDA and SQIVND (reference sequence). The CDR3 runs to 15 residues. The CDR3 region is CASSTRGQGNYGYTF. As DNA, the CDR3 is TGTGCCAGTAGTACCCGGGGACAGGGAAACTATGGCTACACCTTC.

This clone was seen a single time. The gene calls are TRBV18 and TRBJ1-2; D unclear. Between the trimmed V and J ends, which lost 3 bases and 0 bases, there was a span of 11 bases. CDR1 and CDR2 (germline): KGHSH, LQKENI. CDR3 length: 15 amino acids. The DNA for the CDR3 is TGTGCCAGCTCACCCAACGACGGCCCTAACTATGGCTACACCTTC. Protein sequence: CASSPNDGPNYGYTF.

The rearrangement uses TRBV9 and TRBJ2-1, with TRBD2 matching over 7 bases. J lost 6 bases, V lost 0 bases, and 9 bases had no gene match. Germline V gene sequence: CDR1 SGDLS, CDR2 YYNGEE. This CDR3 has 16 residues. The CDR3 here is CASSVVASGTLNEQFF. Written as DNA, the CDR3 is TGTGCCAGCAGCGTAGTGGCTAGCGGCACTCTCAATGAGCAGTTCTTC.

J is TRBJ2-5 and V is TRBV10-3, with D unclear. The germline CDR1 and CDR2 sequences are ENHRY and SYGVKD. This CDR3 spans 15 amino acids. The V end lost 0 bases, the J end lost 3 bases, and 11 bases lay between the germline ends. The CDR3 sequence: CAISESLNRKETQYF. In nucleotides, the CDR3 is TGTGCCATCAGTGAGTCCCTCAACCGAAAAGAGACCCAGTACTTC.

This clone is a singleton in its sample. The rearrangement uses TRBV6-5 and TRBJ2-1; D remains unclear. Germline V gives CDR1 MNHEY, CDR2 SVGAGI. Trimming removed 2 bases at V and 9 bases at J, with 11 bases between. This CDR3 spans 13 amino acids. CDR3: CASSYGPEREQFF. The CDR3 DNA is TGTGCCAGCAGTTACGGACCGGAGCGTGAGCAGTTCTTC.

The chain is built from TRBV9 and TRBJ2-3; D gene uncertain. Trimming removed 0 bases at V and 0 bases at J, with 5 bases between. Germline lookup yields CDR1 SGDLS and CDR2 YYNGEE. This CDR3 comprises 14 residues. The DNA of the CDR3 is TGTGCCAGCAGCGTAGTCAGTAGCACAGATACGCAGTATTTT. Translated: CASSVVSSTDTQYF.

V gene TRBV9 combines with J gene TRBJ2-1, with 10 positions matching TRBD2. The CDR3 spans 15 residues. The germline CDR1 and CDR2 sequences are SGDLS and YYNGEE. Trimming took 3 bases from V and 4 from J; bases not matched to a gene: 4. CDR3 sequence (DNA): TGTGCCAGCAGCGAGAGACTAGCGGGTTACAATGAGCAGTTCTTC. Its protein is CASSERLAGYNEQFF.

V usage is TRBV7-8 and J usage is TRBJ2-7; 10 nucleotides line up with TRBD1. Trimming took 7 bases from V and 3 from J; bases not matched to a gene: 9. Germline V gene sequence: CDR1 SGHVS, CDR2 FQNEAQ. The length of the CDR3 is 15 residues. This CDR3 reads CASIPRGTGDYEQYF. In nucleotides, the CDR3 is TGTGCCAGCATCCCGCGGGGGACAGGGGACTACGAGCAGTACTTC.

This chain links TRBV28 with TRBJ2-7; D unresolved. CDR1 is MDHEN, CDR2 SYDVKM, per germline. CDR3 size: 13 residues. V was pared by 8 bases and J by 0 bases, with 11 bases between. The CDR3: CASEKDASYEQYF. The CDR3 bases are TGTGCCAGCGAAAAGGACGCCTCCTACGAGCAGTACTTC.

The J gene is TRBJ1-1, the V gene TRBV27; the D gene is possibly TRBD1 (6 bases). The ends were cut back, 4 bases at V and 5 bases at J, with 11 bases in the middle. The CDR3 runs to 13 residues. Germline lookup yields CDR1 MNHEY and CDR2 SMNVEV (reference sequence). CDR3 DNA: TGTGCCAGCAGTTCCAGGGGCTGGACTGAAGCTTTCTTT. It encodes CASSSRGWTEAFF.

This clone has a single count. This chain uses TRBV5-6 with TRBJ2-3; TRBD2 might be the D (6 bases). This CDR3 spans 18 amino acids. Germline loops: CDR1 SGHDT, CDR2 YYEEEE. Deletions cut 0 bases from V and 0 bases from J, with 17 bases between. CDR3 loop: CASSLDTSWGTSTDTQYF. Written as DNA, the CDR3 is TGTGCCAGCAGCTTGGATACTAGCTGGGGGACTAGCACAGATACGCAGTATTTT.

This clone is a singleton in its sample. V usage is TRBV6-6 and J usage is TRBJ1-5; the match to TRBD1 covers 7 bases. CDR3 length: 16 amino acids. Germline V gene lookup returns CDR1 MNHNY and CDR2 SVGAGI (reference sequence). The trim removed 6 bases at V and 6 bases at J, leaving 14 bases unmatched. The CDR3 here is CASSYLGQAGGQPQHF. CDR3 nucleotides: TGTGCCAGCAGCTATTTAGGACAGGCCGGGGGTCAGCCCCAGCATTTT.

The CDR3 here is CASSIWLAGRETQYF. The CDR3 DNA reads as TGTGCCAGTAGTATATGGCTAGCGGGACGAGAGACCCAGTACTTC. The V gene is TRBV19, the J gene TRBJ2-5, with TRBD2 matching 9 bases. Losses at the gene ends were 2 bases for V and 4 bases for J; bases not matched to a gene: 5. In germline, CDR1 is LNHDA, CDR2 SQIVND (reference sequence). The CDR3 runs to 15 residues.

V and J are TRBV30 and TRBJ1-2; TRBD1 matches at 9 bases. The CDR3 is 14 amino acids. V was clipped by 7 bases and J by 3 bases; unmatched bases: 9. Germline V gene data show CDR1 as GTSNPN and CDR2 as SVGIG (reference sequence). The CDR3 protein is CASPKDRGDYGYTF. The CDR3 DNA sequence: TGTGCCTCCCCTAAGGACAGGGGCGACTATGGCTACACCTTC.

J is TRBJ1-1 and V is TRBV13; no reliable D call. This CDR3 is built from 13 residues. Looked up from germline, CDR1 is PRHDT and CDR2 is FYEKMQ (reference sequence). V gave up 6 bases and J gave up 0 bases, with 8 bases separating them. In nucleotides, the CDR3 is TGTGCCAGCAGTTTAATAGTGAACACTGAAGCTTTCTTT. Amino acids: CASSLIVNTEAFF.